Following are 22 T cell receptor beta chains from one sample sequenced in a study of T-cell memory formation after mild COVID-19. TCRdb independently ran MiXCR on the 5' RACE reads; one entry per CDR3 protein. Here the sample spans 250,000 to 350,000 distinct CDR3 sequences, approximately 14% being singletons. The material sequenced was PBMCs or a T cell subset sorted from them (not recorded which). The source is a man between 18 and 29 years old who had mild COVID-19 (a few samples of this study predate the infection). Cell type and time point are not known.

The V and J genes are TRBV18 and TRBJ1-1; 7 nucleotides agree with TRBD1. The CDR3 has 14 residues. V trimming: 3 bases; J trimming: 5 bases; junction bases outside the gene matches: 6. CDR1 KGHSH and CDR2 LQKENI come from the germline V gene. CDR3 bases: TGTGCCAGCTCACCTACGACAGGGAGGACTGAAGCTTTCTTT. Translation: CASSPTTGRTEAFF.

This clonotype was seen at least ten times. This CDR3 reads CASSYNPGETEAFF. The CDR3 nucleotides are TGTGCCAGCAGCTACAACCCCGGGGAGACTGAAGCTTTCTTT. The chain joins TRBV7-2 to TRBJ1-1; D remains unclear. The germline V gene encodes CDR1 SGHTA and CDR2 FQGNSA. The CDR3 extends over 14 amino acids. The germline V and J ends were trimmed by 4 bases and 5 bases, with 14 bases remaining between them.

This clonotype was counted a few times. The gene calls are TRBV19 and TRBJ2-5; D is ambiguous. V shed 6 bases and J shed 1 base, with 15 bases lying between them. The CDR3 contains 15 residues. CDR1 is LNHDA, CDR2 SQIVND, per germline (reference sequence). CDR3 sequence reads: CASSPPAGAQETQYF. Here the CDR3 DNA reads TGTGCCAGTAGCCCCCCGGCCGGAGCCCAAGAGACCCAGTACTTC.

This clonotype was seen ten or more times. This sequence joins TRBV7-6 and TRBJ2-1; D ambiguous. The germline CDR1 and CDR2 sequences are SGHVS and FNYEAQ. The CDR3 totals 12 residues. V was clipped by 5 bases and J by 4 bases, with 6 bases between them. CDR3 residues: CASSEVYNEQFF. The CDR3, as DNA: TGTGCCAGCAGCGAAGTATACAATGAGCAGTTCTTC.

The gene calls are TRBV7-9 and TRBJ2-2; D may be TRBD2 (6 bases). Germline V gives CDR1 SEHNR, CDR2 FQNEAQ (reference sequence). Deletions cut 5 bases from V and 13 bases from J, with 14 bases between. This CDR3 has 12 residues. The CDR3: CASSRLLGGLFF. The CDR3 bases are TGTGCCAGCAGCCGGCTGTTGGGAGGGCTGTTTTTT.

The CDR3: CASSAQRGGGPYYGYTF. DNA of the CDR3: TGTGCCAGCAGTGCTCAGCGTGGAGGGGGCCCCTACTATGGCTACACCTTC. The rearrangement links TRBV6-1 to TRBJ1-2; 7 positions match TRBD1. Germline V gene data show CDR1 as MNHNS and CDR2 as SASEGT. J gave up 3 bases and V 4 bases, and 14 bases lay outside the gene matches. This CDR3 is 17 amino acids long.

The chain couples TRBV24-1 to TRBJ2-3; 11 bases line up with TRBD2. The CDR3 is 15 amino acids. The V and J ends lost 5 bases and 7 bases, in that order; junction bases with no gene match: 7. In germline, CDR1 is KGHDR, CDR2 SFDVKD. CDR3 residues: CATSGPSGGQYTQYF. In nucleotides, the CDR3 is TGTGCCACCAGTGGCCCTAGCGGGGGGCAATATACGCAGTATTTT.

In this sample, this clonotype turned up a few times. This chain uses TRBV3-1 with TRBJ1-5, with TRBD1 identical over 10 bases. Germline V gene data show CDR1 as LGHDT and CDR2 as YNNKEL (reference sequence). Germline trimming cut 3 bases from V and 3 bases from J; bases unmatched to any gene: 5. The CDR3 totals 16 residues. CDR3 coding DNA: TGTGCCAGCAGCCAGGGGACAGGGGCGTCCAATCAGCCCCAGCATTTT. Translation: CASSQGTGASNQPQHF.

The chain carries TRBV2 and TRBJ1-1; D not certain. CDR3 length: 13 amino acids. V shed 7 bases and J shed 1 base, with 10 bases lying between them. CDR1 is SNHLY and CDR2 is FYNNEI in the germline V gene. This CDR3 is CASMELWNTEAFF. The DNA of the CDR3 is TGTGCCAGCATGGAGTTGTGGAACACTGAAGCTTTCTTT.

The chain carries TRBV11-3 and TRBJ2-7, with D possibly being TRBD1 (6 bases). CDR1 and CDR2 (germline): SGHNT, YENEEA. The CDR3 is 15 amino acids. V was clipped by 3 bases and J by 6 bases, with 18 bases between them. The CDR3 here is CASSFGQSHYAEQYF. For the CDR3, the DNA is TGTGCCAGCAGCTTTGGACAGTCCCACTACGCCGAGCAGTACTTC.

This clonotype was detected a few times. The chain uses TRBV20-1 and TRBJ1-6, with 7 bases aligning to TRBD1. Germline CDR1 reads DFQATT; CDR2 reads SNEGSKA (reference sequence). The length of the CDR3 is 18 residues. V shed 1 base, J shed 8 bases, and the junction held 17 bases outside the gene matches. CDR3 sequence reads: CSARVPGRGSLRDSPLHF. In DNA form, the CDR3 reads TGCAGTGCTAGAGTCCCGGGCAGGGGGTCCCTTAGGGATTCACCCCTCCACTTT.

This sequence joins TRBV10-3 and TRBJ1-5; 7 bases match TRBD1. The germline CDR1 and CDR2 sequences are ENHRY and SYGVKD. This CDR3 has 15 residues. Trimming removed 6 bases from V and 3 bases from J; junction bases left unmatched: 8. CDR3 sequence: CAISPQGDPNQPQHF. CDR3 bases: TGTGCCATCAGCCCCCAGGGGGACCCCAATCAGCCCCAGCATTTT.

This clonotype has a count of ten or more. The J gene is TRBJ2-4, the V gene TRBV5-1; D perhaps matches TRBD1 (6 bases). There are 17 residues in the CDR3. The V gene lost 5 bases and the J gene lost 5 bases, with 23 bases spanning the gap. Germline values: CDR1 SGHRS, CDR2 YFSETQ. The CDR3, as DNA: TGCGCCAGCAGAACTCTTTATGGTGGACAGAAGGAAAACATTCAGTACTTC. It codes for CASRTLYGGQKENIQYF.

The rearrangement links TRBV9 to TRBJ2-1; D might be TRBD1 or TRBD2, each matching 5 bases. The CDR3 loop spans 16 amino acids. CDR1 and CDR2 (germline): SGDLS, YYNGEE. V lost 0 bases to trimming and J lost 3 bases, with 13 bases between them. The CDR3 loop reads CASSVATGLHYNEQFF. CDR3 sequence (DNA): TGTGCCAGCAGCGTAGCTACAGGACTCCACTACAATGAGCAGTTCTTC.

CDR3 sequence: CASSSLGEQYF. As DNA, the CDR3 is TGTGCCAGCAGCTCCCTTGGGGAGCAGTACTTC. The rearrangement uses TRBV7-9 and TRBJ2-7; D not resolved. This CDR3 comprises 11 residues. V was cut by 4 bases and J by 7 bases, with 8 bases left in between. Germline V gives CDR1 SEHNR, CDR2 FQNEAQ (reference sequence).

This clonotype was found many times. The chain is built from TRBV11-2 and TRBJ2-3; 9 bases fit TRBD2. Germline V gene data show CDR1 as SGHAT and CDR2 as FQNNGV. V shed 5 bases, J shed 1 base, and the junction held 13 bases outside the gene matches. The CDR3 is 18 residues long. DNA for the CDR3: TGTGCCAGCAGCCAGACCGTCGTTAGCGGGGGTCGCACAGATACGCAGTATTTT. Amino acids: CASSQTVVSGGRTDTQYF.

The rearrangement uses TRBV20-1 and TRBJ2-4; D is perhaps TRBD1 or TRBD2 (6 bases each). The ends were cut back, 2 bases at V and 0 bases at J, with 8 bases in the middle. Germline V CDR1 and CDR2: DFQATT, SNEGSKA (reference sequence). The CDR3 loop spans 14 amino acids. CDR3 region: CSARKGGAKNIQYF. The CDR3 DNA sequence: TGCAGTGCTAGAAAGGGGGGAGCCAAAAACATTCAGTACTTC.

This clonotype was seen at least ten times. V is TRBV9 and J is TRBJ1-3, with 7 bases aligning to TRBD1. The trim removed 4 bases at V and 4 bases at J, leaving 5 bases unmatched. The CDR3 is 14 amino acids. The V gene's germline CDR1 is SGDLS and CDR2 YYNGEE. The CDR3 DNA reads TGTGCCAGCAGCCCCCAGGGGGGGGGAAACACCATATATTTT. It yields the protein CASSPQGGGNTIYF.

This chain links TRBV5-1 with TRBJ2-2; D is unresolved. This CDR3 has 14 amino acids. The V end was cut by 0 bases, the J end by 4 bases, with 7 bases between. Germline loops: CDR1 SGHRS, CDR2 YFSETQ. CDR3 protein: CASSLVTSTGELFF. The CDR3 DNA sequence: TGCGCCAGCAGCTTGGTGACTTCCACCGGGGAGCTGTTTTTT.

The rearrangement uses TRBV14 and TRBJ2-7; D remains unclear. The CDR3 loop spans 11 amino acids. Per germline, CDR1 SGHDN and CDR2 FVKESK. V lost 8 bases, J lost 0 bases, and 5 bases lay in between. The CDR3 nucleotides are TGTGCCAGCCATAGCTCCTACGAGCAGTACGTC. It specifies CASHSSYEQYV.

The DNA of the CDR3 is TGTGCCAGCAGCCAAGAGGGGTCAGGGGCCCCTGGCTACACCTTC. Its translation: CASSQEGSGAPGYTF. The gene calls are TRBV3-1 and TRBJ1-2, with D possibly being TRBD1 (6 bases). The CDR3 runs to 15 residues. CDR1 is LGHDT and CDR2 is YNNKEL in the germline V gene (reference sequence). V was clipped by 0 bases and J by 7 bases, with 15 bases between them.

A few counts support this clonotype. The chain couples TRBV6-2 or TRBV6-3 to TRBJ1-2; 7 positions match TRBD1. CDR3 length equals 13 residues. V was pared by 7 bases and J by 4 bases, with 6 bases of the junction left unmatched. Germline CDR1 and CDR2: MNHEY and SVGEGT. The CDR3 DNA reads TGTGCCAGCACCTCGGGACAGCTCTATGGCTACACCTTC. Protein product: CASTSGQLYGYTF.